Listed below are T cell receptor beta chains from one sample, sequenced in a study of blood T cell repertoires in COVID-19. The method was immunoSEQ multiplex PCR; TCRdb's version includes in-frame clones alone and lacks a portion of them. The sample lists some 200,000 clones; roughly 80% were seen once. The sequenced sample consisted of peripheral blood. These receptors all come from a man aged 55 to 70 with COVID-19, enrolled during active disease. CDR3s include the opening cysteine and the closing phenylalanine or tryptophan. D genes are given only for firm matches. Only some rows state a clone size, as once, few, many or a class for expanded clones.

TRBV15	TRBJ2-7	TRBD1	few	TGTGCCACCAGCAGAGACTATGGAAGGGGGCTCGACGAGCAGTACTTC	CATSRDYGRGLDEQYF
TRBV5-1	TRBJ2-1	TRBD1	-	TGCGCCAGCAGCATACAGGGGGCGGGTTTCGTTGAGCAGTTCTTC	CASSIQGAGFVEQFF
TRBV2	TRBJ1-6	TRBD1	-	TGTGCCAGCAAGCGGCAGGGGGAGGATTCACCCCTCCACTTT	CASKRQGEDSPLHF
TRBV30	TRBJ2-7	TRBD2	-	TGTGCCTGGAGGGGACTAGCGGGAGCTCACGAGCAGTACTTC	CAWRGLAGAHEQYF
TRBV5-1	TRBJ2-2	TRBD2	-	TGCGCCAGCAGCTTGGCTCGCGGGAGGGGCCTGAGGGAGCTGTTTTTT	CASSLARGRGLRELFF
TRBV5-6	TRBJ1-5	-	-	TGTGCCAGCAGCCCTTATGGGGGCGCGGGCAATCAGCCCCAGCATTTT	CASSPYGGAGNQPQHF
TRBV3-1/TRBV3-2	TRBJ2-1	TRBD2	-	TGTGCCAGCAGCTACCGCGGGACTAGCATCCATGAGCAGTTCTTC	CASSYRGTSIHEQFF
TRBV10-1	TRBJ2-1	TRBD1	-	TGCGCCAGCAGCGTTGACAGGGGTCCCTACAATGAGCAGTTCTTC	CASSVDRGPYNEQFF
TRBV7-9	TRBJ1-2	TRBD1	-	TGTGCCAGCAGCTCTGGACAGGAGCATGGCTACACCTTC	CASSSGQEHGYTF
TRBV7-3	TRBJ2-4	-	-	TGTGCCAGCAGCTTAACCCCTCAGGGGAAAAACATTCAGTACTTC	CASSLTPQGKNIQYF